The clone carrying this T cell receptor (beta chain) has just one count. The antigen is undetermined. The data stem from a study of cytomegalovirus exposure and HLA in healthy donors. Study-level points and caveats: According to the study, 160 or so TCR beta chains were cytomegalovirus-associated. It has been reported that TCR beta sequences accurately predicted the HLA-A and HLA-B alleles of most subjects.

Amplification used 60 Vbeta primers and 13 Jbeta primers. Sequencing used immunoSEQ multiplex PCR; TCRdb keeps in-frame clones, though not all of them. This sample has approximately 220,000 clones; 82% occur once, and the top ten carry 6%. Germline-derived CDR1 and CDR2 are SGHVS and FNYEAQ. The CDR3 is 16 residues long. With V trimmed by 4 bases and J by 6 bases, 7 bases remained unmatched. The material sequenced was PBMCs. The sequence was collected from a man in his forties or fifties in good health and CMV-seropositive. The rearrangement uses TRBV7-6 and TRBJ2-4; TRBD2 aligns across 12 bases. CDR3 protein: CASSSRTSGTGNIQYF. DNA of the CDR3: TGTGCCAGCAGCTCTAGGACTAGCGGGACCGGAAACATTCAGTACTTC.